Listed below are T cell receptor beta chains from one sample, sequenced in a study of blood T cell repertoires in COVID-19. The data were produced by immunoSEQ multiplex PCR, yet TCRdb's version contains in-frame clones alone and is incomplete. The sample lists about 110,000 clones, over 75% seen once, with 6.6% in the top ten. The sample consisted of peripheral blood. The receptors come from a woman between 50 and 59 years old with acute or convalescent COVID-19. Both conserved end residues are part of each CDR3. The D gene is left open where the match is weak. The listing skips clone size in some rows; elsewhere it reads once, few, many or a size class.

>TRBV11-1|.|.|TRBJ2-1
CASKLTGYNEQFF
TGTGCCAGCAAGCTGACTGGCTACAATGAGCAGTTCTTC
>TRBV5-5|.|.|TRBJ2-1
CASSFGGGGGDEQFF
TGTGCCAGCAGCTTTGGAGGAGGAGGTGGCGATGAGCAGTTCTTC
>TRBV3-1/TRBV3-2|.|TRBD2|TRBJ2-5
CASSRRTSGGGWETQYF
TGTGCCAGCAGCCGCAGGACTAGCGGGGGGGGTTGGGAGACCCAGTACTTC
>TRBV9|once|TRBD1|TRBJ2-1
CASSVRQGAYNEQFF
TGTGCCAGCAGCGTAAGACAGGGAGCCTACAATGAGCAGTTCTTC
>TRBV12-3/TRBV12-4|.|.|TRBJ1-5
CASSLGGQQPQHF
TGTGCCAGCAGTTTAGGGGGGCAACAGCCCCAGCATTTT
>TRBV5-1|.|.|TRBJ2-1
CASSLDGRGGYNEQFF
TGCGCCAGCAGCTTGGATGGGCGGGGAGGCTACAATGAGCAGTTCTTC
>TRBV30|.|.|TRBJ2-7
CAWGGSYYEQYF
TGTGCCTGGGGGGGGAGTTACTACGAGCAGTACTTC
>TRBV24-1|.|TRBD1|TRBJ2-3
CATSDWDRDTQYF
TGTGCCACCAGTGATTGGGACAGAGATACGCAGTATTTT
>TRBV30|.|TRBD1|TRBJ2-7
CAWVGRGKYEQYF
TGTGCCTGGGTGGGCAGGGGGAAGTACGAGCAGTACTTC
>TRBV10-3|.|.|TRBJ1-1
CAISDGVGGVGNTEAFF
TGTGCCATCAGTGATGGCGTGGGGGGAGTGGGGAACACTGAAGCTTTCTTT
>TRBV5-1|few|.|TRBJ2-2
CASSLAHNTGELFF
TGCGCCAGCAGCTTGGCACATAACACCGGGGAGCTGTTTTTT
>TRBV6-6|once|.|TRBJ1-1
CATARVRGTEAFF
TGTGCCACCGCCAGGGTTCGTGGGACTGAAGCTTTCTTT
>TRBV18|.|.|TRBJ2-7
CASSPGGGYEQYF
TGTGCCAGCTCACCCGGAGGCGGCTACGAGCAGTACTTC
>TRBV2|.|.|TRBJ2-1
CASSPPGKAPEQFF
TGTGCCAGCAGTCCCCCGGGTAAAGCACCCGAGCAGTTCTTC
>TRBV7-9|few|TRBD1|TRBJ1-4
CASSLRQGNEKLFF
TGTGCCAGCAGCCTACGACAGGGTAACGAAAAACTGTTTTTT
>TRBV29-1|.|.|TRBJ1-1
CSVVGQEAFF
TGCAGCGTTGTGGGCCAGGAAGCTTTCTTT
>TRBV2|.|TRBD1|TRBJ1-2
CASSLGQGYGYTF
TGTGCCAGCAGTCTGGGACAGGGGTATGGCTACACCTTC
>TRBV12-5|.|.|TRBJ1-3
CASGPTGTSGNTIYF
TGTGCTAGTGGCCCTACAGGGACTAGTGGAAACACCATATATTTT
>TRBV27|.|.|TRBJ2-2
CASRALNTGELFF
TGTGCCAGCAGGGCTTTGAACACCGGGGAGCTGTTTTTT
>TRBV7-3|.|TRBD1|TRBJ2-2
CASSSPQGARSAGELFF
TGTGCCAGCAGCTCGCCACAGGGGGCAAGGTCAGCCGGGGAGCTGTTTTTT
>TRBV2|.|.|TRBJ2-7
CASSEKRDSRNQQYF
TGTGCCAGCAGTGAAAAGCGAGACAGCCGGAACCAGCAGTACTTC
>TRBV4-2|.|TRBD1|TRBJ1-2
CASSQSKGTAYYGYTF
TGTGCCAGCAGCCAATCAAAGGGGACAGCCTACTATGGCTACACCTTC
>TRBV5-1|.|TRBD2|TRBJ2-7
CASSLGWTSLAREQYF
TGCGCCAGCAGCTTGGGGTGGACTAGTCTGGCGCGCGAGCAGTACTTC
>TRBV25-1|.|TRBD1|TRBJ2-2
CASRNQGAGTGELFF
TGTGCCAGCAGGAACCAGGGGGCGGGCACCGGGGAGCTGTTTTTT
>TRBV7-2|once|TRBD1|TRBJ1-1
CASSRAPTGANTEAFF
TGTGCCAGCAGCCGGGCCCCGACAGGGGCGAACACTGAAGCTTTCTTT
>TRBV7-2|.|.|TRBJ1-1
CASSLSGQGWNTEAFF
TGTGCCAGCAGCTTAAGTGGTCAGGGCTGGAACACTGAAGCTTTCTTT
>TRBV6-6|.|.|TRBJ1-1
CASQPGALSTEAFF
TGTGCCAGTCAACCAGGGGCATTGAGCACTGAAGCTTTCTTT
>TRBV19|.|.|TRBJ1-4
CASSIDWADATNEKLFF
TGTGCCAGTAGTATAGATTGGGCAGACGCAACTAATGAAAAACTGTTTTTT
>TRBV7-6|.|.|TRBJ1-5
CASSLAWGVGQPQHF
TGTGCCAGCAGCTTAGCGTGGGGGGTCGGACAGCCCCAGCATTTT
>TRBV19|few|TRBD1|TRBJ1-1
CASRLQGLPEAFF
TGTGCCAGTAGGCTACAGGGGTTACCTGAAGCTTTCTTT
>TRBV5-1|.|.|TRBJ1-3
CASSLAGQGSSGNTIYF
TGCGCCAGCAGCTTGGCCGGGCAGGGGAGCTCTGGAAACACCATATATTTT
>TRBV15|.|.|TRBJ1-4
CATSRGDNRQKLFF
TGTGCCACCAGCAGAGGGGACAACAGGCAAAAACTGTTTTTT
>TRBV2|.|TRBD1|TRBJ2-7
CAGTGGLSYEQYF
TGTGCCGGGACAGGGGGCCTCTCCTACGAGCAGTACTTC
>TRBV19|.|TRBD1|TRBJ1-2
CASSIVAGGTDGYTF
TGTGCCAGTAGTATTGTGGCAGGGGGTACAGATGGCTACACCTTC